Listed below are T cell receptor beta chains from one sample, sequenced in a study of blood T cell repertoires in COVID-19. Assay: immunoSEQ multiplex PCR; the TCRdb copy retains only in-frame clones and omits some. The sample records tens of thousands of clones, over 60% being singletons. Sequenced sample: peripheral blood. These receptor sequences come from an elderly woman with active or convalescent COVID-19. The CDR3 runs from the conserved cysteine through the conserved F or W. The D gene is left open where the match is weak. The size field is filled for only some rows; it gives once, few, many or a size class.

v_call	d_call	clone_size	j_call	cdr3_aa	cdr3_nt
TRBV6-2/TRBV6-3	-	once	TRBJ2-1	CASSTYGGSYNEQFF	TGTGCCAGCAGTACCTACGGTGGCTCCTACAATGAGCAGTTCTTC
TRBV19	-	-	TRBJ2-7	CASSYGRSGSEQYF	TGTGCCAGTAGTTATGGCAGGTCCGGAAGCGAGCAGTACTTC
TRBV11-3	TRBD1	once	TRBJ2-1	CASSREGAENEQFF	TGTGCCAGCAGTAGAGAGGGGGCTGAGAATGAGCAGTTCTTC
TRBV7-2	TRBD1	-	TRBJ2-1	CASSLLGQGDEEQFF	TGTGCCAGCAGCTTATTGGGACAGGGGGATGAGGAGCAGTTCTTC
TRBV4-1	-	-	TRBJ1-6	CASSQAWGRRPLHF	TGCGCCAGCAGCCAAGCTTGGGGAAGGAGGCCCCTCCACTTT
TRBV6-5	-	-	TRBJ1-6	CASSYSMGGANSPLHF	TGTGCCAGCAGTTACTCGATGGGCGGGGCCAATTCACCCCTCCACTTT
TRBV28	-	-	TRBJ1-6	CASRPLGGRDRSYNSPLHF	TGTGCCAGCAGGCCTTTGGGGGGGAGGGATAGGTCCTATAATTCACCCCTCCACTTT
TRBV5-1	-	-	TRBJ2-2	CASSLGQRNTGELFF	TGCGCCAGCAGCTTGGGACAGAGAAACACCGGGGAGCTGTTTTTT
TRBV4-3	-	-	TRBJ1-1	CASSQEGQGYTEAFF	TGCGCCAGCAGCCAAGAAGGGCAGGGGTACACTGAAGCTTTCTTT
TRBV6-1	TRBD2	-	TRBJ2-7	CASSEEGLAGGPYEQYF	TGTGCCAGCAGTGAAGAGGGCCTAGCGGGGGGGCCCTACGAGCAGTACTTC
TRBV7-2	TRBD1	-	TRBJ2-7	CASSPGQGWSEQYF	TGTGCCAGCAGCCCAGGACAGGGGTGGTCCGAGCAGTACTTC
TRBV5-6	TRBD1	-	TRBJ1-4	CASSPRRGQGNEKLFF	TGTGCCAGCAGCCCCCGTAGGGGACAGGGGAATGAAAAACTGTTTTTT